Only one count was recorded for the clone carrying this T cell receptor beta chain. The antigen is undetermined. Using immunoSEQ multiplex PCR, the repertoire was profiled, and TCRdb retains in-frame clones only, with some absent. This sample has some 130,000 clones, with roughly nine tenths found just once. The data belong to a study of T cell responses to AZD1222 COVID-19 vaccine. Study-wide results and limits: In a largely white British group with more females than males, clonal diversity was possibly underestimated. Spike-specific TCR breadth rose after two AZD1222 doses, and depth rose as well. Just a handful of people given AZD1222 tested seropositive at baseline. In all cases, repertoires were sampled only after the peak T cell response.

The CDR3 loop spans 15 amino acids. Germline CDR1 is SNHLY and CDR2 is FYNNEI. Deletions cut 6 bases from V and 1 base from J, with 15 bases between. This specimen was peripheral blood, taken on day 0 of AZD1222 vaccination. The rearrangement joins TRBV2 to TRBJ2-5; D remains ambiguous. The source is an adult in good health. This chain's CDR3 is CASSIQGLPQETQYF. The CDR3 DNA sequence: TGTGCCAGCAGCATTCAAGGCCTGCCCCAAGAGACCCAGTACTTC.